The 10 T cell receptor beta chains listed next were all sequenced from one sample in a study of T cell changes during pregnancy in multiple sclerosis. Measured with immunoSEQ multiplex PCR; TCRdb has only the in-frame clones, and not every one. Among roughly 100,000 clones listed, about 91% were seen once. The sample here was peripheral blood, taken in the second trimester of pregnancy. The receptors here all came from a female donor with multiple sclerosis, enrolled in a pregnancy study.

This chain uses TRBV28 with TRBJ2-3, with D possibly being TRBD2 (5 bases). The CDR3 is 12 residues long. V lost 3 bases and J 7 bases, leaving 8 bases between the germline ends. Germline V CDR1 and CDR2: MDHEN, SYDVKM. Here the CDR3 reads CASSFFGNTQYF. CDR3 in DNA: TGTGCCAGCAGTTTTTTCGGGAATACGCAGTATTTT.

J is TRBJ2-7 and V is TRBV7-2; D gene uncertain. The CDR3 is made up of 12 amino acids. The germline gives CDR1 SGHTA, CDR2 FQGNSA. The V end lost 5 bases, the J end lost 2 bases, and 7 bases lay between the germline ends. Here the CDR3 DNA reads TGTGCCAGCAGCCGAACTACCTACGAGCAGTACTTC. This translates into CASSRTTYEQYF.

This clone was observed a single time. V is TRBV19 and J is TRBJ1-5, with TRBD1 matching over 9 bases. Germline V gives CDR1 LNHDA, CDR2 SQIVND (reference sequence). V shed 7 bases and J 5 bases; nucleotides not matched to a gene: 9. CDR3 length: 15 amino acids. As DNA, the CDR3 is TGTGCCAGTACTCGGACAGGGGCGAACGATCAGCCCCAGCATTTT. Encoded protein: CASTRTGANDQPQHF.

The gene calls are TRBV18 and TRBJ2-7, with D perhaps TRBD2 (6 bases). V lost 4 bases and J 2 bases, leaving 15 bases between the germline ends. The CDR3 has 15 amino acids. Germline V gives CDR1 KGHSH, CDR2 LQKENI. The CDR3: CASSLPGLPTYEQYF. DNA of the CDR3: TGTGCCAGCTCACTACCGGGACTGCCAACCTACGAGCAGTACTTC.

This clone was seen ten or more times. The chain is built from TRBV5-8 and TRBJ1-1, with D unresolved. V was cut by 0 bases and J by 4 bases, with 19 bases left in between. Germline assignment: CDR1 SGHTS and CDR2 YDEGEE. This CDR3 contains 17 residues. CDR3 in amino acids: CASSLDFGRIQRTEAFF. The CDR3, as DNA: TGTGCCAGCAGCTTGGACTTTGGGAGGATCCAGCGCACTGAAGCTTTCTTT.

The chain links TRBV5-4 to TRBJ1-2; perhaps TRBD1 as D (5 bases). This CDR3 is 15 amino acids long. Germline assignment: CDR1 SGHNT and CDR2 YYREEE (reference sequence). Deletions cut 4 bases from V and 4 bases from J, with 17 bases between. CDR3 nucleotide sequence: TGTGCCAGCAGCACTGGGGTAGGGGAACCCTATGGCTACACCTTC. It specifies CASSTGVGEPYGYTF.

This sequence joins TRBV19 and TRBJ2-7, with 14 nucleotides matching TRBD2. After removal of 4 bases from V and 7 bases from J, the junction contained 3 bases not matched to a gene. Germline V gene sequence: CDR1 LNHDA, CDR2 SQIVND (reference sequence). The CDR3 extends over 14 amino acids. In DNA form, the CDR3 reads TGTGCCAGTAGTAGGACTAGCGGGAGGAATGAGCAGTACTTC. It yields the protein CASSRTSGRNEQYF.

The rearrangement joins TRBV28 to TRBJ2-2, with D possibly being TRBD1 (5 bases). Trimming took off 3 bases at V and 1 base at J, with 6 bases between the two ends. Germline loops: CDR1 MDHEN, CDR2 SYDVKM. This CDR3 has 14 amino acids. The CDR3 loop is CASSFGQNTGELFF. In nucleotides, the CDR3 is TGTGCCAGCAGTTTCGGACAGAACACCGGGGAGCTGTTTTTT. Variable domain in full (rest from reference TRBV28 and TRBJ2-2): DVKVTQSSRYLVKRTGEKVFLECVQDMDHENMFWYRQDPGLGLRLIYFSYDVKMKEKGDIPEGYSVSREKKERFSLILESASTNQTSMYLCASSFGQNTGELFFGEGSRLTVL.

The chain combines TRBV4-1 with TRBJ1-5; D is unclear. The CDR3 is 14 amino acids. CDR1 MGHRA and CDR2 YSYEKL come from the germline V gene. Trimming shortened V by 4 bases and J by 6 bases, and 13 bases separated the two germline ends. In nucleotides, the CDR3 is TGCGCCAGCAGCCTCCTAATGGTTGGTCAGCCCCAGCATTTT. This codes for CASSLLMVGQPQHF.

The chain has TRBV6-5 and TRBJ1-3; no reliable D call. Looked up from germline, CDR1 is MNHEY and CDR2 is SVGAGI. V was clipped by 4 bases and J by 9 bases, with 16 bases between them. This CDR3 region has 14 residues. The CDR3 DNA reads as TGTGCCAGCAGTTCCCGGACCCGGGGAGCCACCATATATTTT. Protein sequence: CASSSRTRGATIYF.